Below, 20 T cell receptor beta chains from the same sample are listed, as sequenced in a study of cytomegalovirus exposure and HLA in healthy donors. Researchers ran the PCR with 60 Vbeta and 13 Jbeta primers. Libraries were prepared by immunoSEQ multiplex PCR; TCRdb keeps only in-frame clonotypes and omits some of them. Seen here are some 210,000 clones, almost 80% observed once, and the top ten hold less than 4.5%. Sample: PBMCs. These receptors were collected from a male donor in good health and CMV-seronegative.

This sequence joins TRBV5-1 and TRBJ1-1; 7 bases are a match to TRBD1. Germline CDR1 SGHRS, CDR2 YFSETQ. The CDR3 length is 14 residues. V was clipped by 4 bases and J by 7 bases; unmatched bases: 10. The CDR3 coding sequence is TGCGCCAGCAGCGCCTTCGACAGGGATGATGAAGCTTTCTTT. Translated: CASSAFDRDDEAFF.

The rearrangement joins TRBV9 to TRBJ1-2; 10 nucleotides match TRBD1. Germline V CDR1 and CDR2: SGDLS, YYNGEE. The CDR3 sequence is 13 residues long. V was clipped by 3 bases and J by 8 bases; unmatched bases: 4. This CDR3 is CASSGQGAKGYTF. In nucleotides, the CDR3 is TGTGCCAGCAGCGGACAGGGGGCTAAGGGCTACACCTTC.

This clone has more than one count but fewer than ten. This chain links TRBV4-1 with TRBJ1-1; perhaps TRBD1 as D (5 bases). V was trimmed by 1 base and J by 5 bases, leaving 8 bases between them. Per germline, CDR1 MGHRA and CDR2 YSYEKL. CDR3 length: 13 amino acids. This CDR3 reads CASSQVRGTEAFF. In DNA, the CDR3 is TGCGCCAGCAGCCAAGTTCGGGGGACTGAAGCTTTCTTT.

The rearrangement links TRBV28 to TRBJ2-2; 8 bases are shared with TRBD2. J gave up 6 bases and V 3 bases, and 3 bases lay outside the gene matches. Looked up from germline, CDR1 is MDHEN and CDR2 is SYDVKM. This CDR3 region has 14 residues. In nucleotides, the CDR3 is TGTGCCAGCAGTTTGGGACTAGTTCCCGGGGAGCTGTTTTTT. As protein: CASSLGLVPGELFF. Full variable domain (remainder filled in from reference TRBV28 and TRBJ2-2): DVKVTQSSRYLVKRTGEKVFLECVQDMDHENMFWYRQDPGLGLRLIYFSYDVKMKEKGDIPEGYSVSREKKERFSLILESASTNQTSMYLCASSLGLVPGELFFGEGSRLTVL.

In DNA form, the CDR3 reads TGTGCCAGCAGGATACTAGCGGGGCAACCCCCGAATTTTGGGCAGTTCTTC. Translating it yields CASRILAGQPPNFGQFF. This chain links TRBV6-4 with TRBJ2-1; 10 positions match TRBD2. The germline gives CDR1 MRHNA, CDR2 SNTAGT. This CDR3 is 17 amino acids long. The V gene end was trimmed by 6 bases and the J gene end by 12 bases; junction bases not matched to a gene: 20.

The gene calls are TRBV28 and TRBJ1-2, with D tentatively TRBD1 (5 bases). The germline gives CDR1 MDHEN, CDR2 SYDVKM. The CDR3 has 16 residues. V was clipped by 1 base and J by 8 bases, with 20 bases between them. CDR3 sequence: CASSLFAGRLSGGYTF. The CDR3, as DNA: TGTGCCAGCAGTTTATTTGCAGGGCGCTTATCTGGGGGCTACACCTTC.

CDR3 loop: CAIRDPGTGDEKLFF. Written as DNA, the CDR3 is TGTGCCATCAGGGATCCCGGGACAGGGGATGAAAAACTGTTTTTT. The rearrangement joins TRBV10-3 to TRBJ1-4; 10 bases agree with TRBD1. Unmatched junction bases numbered 7, after V lost 6 bases and J lost 6 bases. The CDR3 consists of 15 residues. Germline lookup yields CDR1 ENHRY and CDR2 SYGVKD.

The gene calls are TRBV4-1 and TRBJ1-2; TRBD1 agrees at 7 bases. Germline V CDR1 and CDR2: MGHRA, YSYEKL. The ends lost 1 base at V and 3 bases at J; junction bases unmatched: 8. CDR3 size: 16 residues. As DNA, the CDR3 is TGCGCCAGCAGCCAAGCCCCCGGACAGGCCTACTATGGCTACACCTTC. This codes for CASSQAPGQAYYGYTF.

This chain links TRBV19 with TRBJ2-1; D is unresolved. Trimming cost V 1 base and J 0 bases, with 4 bases left between them. Germline CDR1 reads LNHDA; CDR2 reads SQIVND (reference sequence). The CDR3 is made up of 14 amino acids. The CDR3 here is CASSIGNSYNEQFF. The CDR3 DNA reads TGTGCCAGTAGTATAGGTAACTCCTACAATGAGCAGTTCTTC.

The rearrangement joins TRBV28 to TRBJ1-4; 10 bases match TRBD1. V was pared by 4 bases and J by 5 bases, with 7 bases of the junction left unmatched. CDR3 length equals 16 residues. Germline V lookup: CDR1 MDHEN, CDR2 SYDVKM. The CDR3 DNA reads as TGTGCCAGCAGTTCGCTACCGGGACAGGGGAATGAAAAACTGTTTTTT. Translating it yields CASSSLPGQGNEKLFF.

The rearrangement joins TRBV27 to TRBJ2-1; 9 nucleotides agree with TRBD2. The CDR3 consists of 16 residues. Germline V gene data show CDR1 as MNHEY and CDR2 as SMNVEV (reference sequence). V lost 6 bases, J lost 1 base, and 7 bases stayed unmatched. The CDR3 loop reads CASRIKLAGSYNEQFF. DNA for the CDR3: TGTGCCAGCAGAATAAAGCTAGCGGGATCCTACAATGAGCAGTTCTTC.

The rearrangement links TRBV29-1 to TRBJ1-1, with 8 bases matching TRBD1. Germline V CDR1 and CDR2: SQVTM, ANQGSEA. The CDR3 length is 11 residues. The junction had 2 bases not matched to a gene; V was cut back by 4 bases and J by 7 bases. In nucleotides, the CDR3 is TGCAGCGTTGGCAGGGGGCTTGAAGCTTTCTTT. This codes for CSVGRGLEAFF.

There are a few counts of this clone. CDR3 sequence (DNA): TGTGCCAGCAGCGACAGGGGGGTAAACACTGAAGCTTTCTTT. Amino acid sequence: CASSDRGVNTEAFF. The chain combines TRBV5-8 with TRBJ1-1; 9 nucleotides align to TRBD1. The germline CDR1 and CDR2 sequences are SGHTS and YDEGEE. Unmatched junction bases numbered 3, after V lost 4 bases and J lost 2 bases. The CDR3 has 14 residues.

V is TRBV6-4 and J is TRBJ1-2; D unresolved. The CDR3 contains 14 residues. Germline-derived CDR1 and CDR2 are MRHNA and SNTAGT. V lost 3 bases to trimming and J lost 2 bases, with 10 bases between them. CDR3 nucleotides: TGTGCCAGCAGTGAAAGCTGGTCCAACTATGGCTACACCTTC. This encodes CASSESWSNYGYTF.

This clone was picked up one time. The V call is TRBV6-1, the J call TRBJ1-2; 7 bases are a match to TRBD1. V lost 0 bases to trimming and J lost 8 bases; unmatched junction nucleotides: 3. The CDR3 runs 13 residues. Germline values: CDR1 MNHNS, CDR2 SASEGT. CDR3 in amino acids: CASSEADRVGYTF. The DNA for the CDR3 is TGTGCCAGCAGTGAAGCAGACAGGGTCGGCTACACCTTC.

This clone has just a few counts. The chain employs TRBV6-5 and TRBJ1-2; D may be TRBD1 (6 bases). The CDR3 consists of 13 residues. The germline gives CDR1 MNHEY, CDR2 SVGAGI. V gave up 8 bases and J gave up 2 bases, with 12 bases separating them. As DNA, the CDR3 is TGTGCCAGCTCCTATGGACAGAACTATGGCTACACCTTC. It translates to CASSYGQNYGYTF.

This rearrangement joins TRBV6-1 to TRBJ2-7, with 10 bases matching TRBD2. CDR1 is MNHNS and CDR2 is SASEGT in the germline V gene. V dropped 6 bases and J dropped 1; count of bases not matched to a gene: 3. This CDR3 has 14 residues. CDR3 amino acids: CASRGLASSYEQYF. The CDR3, as DNA: TGTGCCAGCAGGGGACTAGCGAGTTCCTACGAGCAGTACTTC.

CDR3 in amino acids: CASSGSNGLADKNIQYF. The CDR3 coding sequence is TGTGCCAGCAGTGGCTCCAATGGGCTAGCGGATAAAAACATTCAGTACTTC. The chain is built from TRBV25-1 and TRBJ2-4, with TRBD2 matching over 7 bases. The CDR3 runs to 17 residues. Germline loops: CDR1 MGHDK, CDR2 SYGVNS. J gave up 4 bases and V 4 bases, and 13 bases lay outside the gene matches.

This clone was seen a few times. The genes are TRBV14 and TRBJ1-3, with D unclear. V was shortened by 4 bases and J by 9 bases, with 7 bases between the two germline ends. The CDR3 is 11 amino acids. Per the germline V gene, CDR1 is SGHDN and CDR2 is FVKESK. This chain's CDR3 is CASSRLSTIYF. The CDR3 coding sequence is TGTGCCAGCAGCCGTTTGAGCACCATATATTTT.

Only one count was recorded for this clone. The chain couples TRBV6-1 to TRBJ2-5; D possibly corresponds to TRBD1 (5 bases). This CDR3 region has 13 residues. Germline CDR1 MNHNS, CDR2 SASEGT. Trimming cost V 4 bases and J 5 bases, with 11 bases left between them. This CDR3 reads CASSGDSIETQYF. The CDR3 DNA is TGTGCCAGCAGTGGCGACAGTATCGAGACCCAGTACTTC.